Listed here are 26 T cell receptor beta chains from one sample, sequenced in a study of T-cell memory formation after mild COVID-19. Via MiXCR, TCRdb re-called the 5' RACE reads, giving one row per CDR3 protein. The sample lists some 300,000 distinct CDR3 sequences, 20% to 25% occurring once. The source material was PBMCs or a T cell subset sorted from them (not recorded which). The receptors were sampled from a man aged 18 to 30 who had mild COVID-19 (a few samples of this study predate the infection). Cell type and time point are not known.

In its sample, this clonotype was seen a few times. This chain joins TRBV5-1 and TRBJ1-1, with TRBD1 as a possible D gene (5 bases). The CDR3 extends over 15 amino acids. From germline, CDR1 is SGHRS and CDR2 YFSETQ. With 3 bases removed from V and 1 base from J, the gap between germline ends came to 13 bases. CDR3 residues: CASSSTGVTNTEAFF. CDR3 bases: TGCGCCAGCAGCTCGACGGGGGTTACGAACACTGAAGCTTTCTTT.

There are a few counts of this clonotype. The gene calls are TRBV7-2 and TRBJ1-5; D possibly corresponds to TRBD1 (5 bases). The CDR3 extends over 14 amino acids. Germline CDR1 is SGHTA and CDR2 is FQGNSA. Trimming left V 1 base short and J 10 bases short, with 14 bases between. Written as DNA, the CDR3 is TGTGCCAGCAGCTTAGTTAGGGGCGACAGCCCCCAGCATTTT. As protein: CASSLVRGDSPQHF.

This clonotype was detected a few times. The chain carries TRBV28 and TRBJ1-1; no definite D call. V lost 1 base, J lost 11 bases, and 11 bases lay in between. CDR1 is MDHEN, CDR2 SYDVKM, per germline. The CDR3 extends over 12 amino acids. The CDR3 DNA reads as TGTGCCAGCAGTTTATTGCGGGATCGGGCTTTCTTT. This translates into CASSLLRDRAFF.

The sample holds one count of this clonotype. This chain joins TRBV7-9 and TRBJ2-5, with 8 bases matching TRBD1. The germline CDR1 and CDR2 sequences are SEHNR and FQNEAQ (reference sequence). The CDR3 consists of 20 residues. Trimming removed 2 bases from V and 1 base from J; junction bases left unmatched: 18. The CDR3 sequence is CASSLLGRGPEIPIQETQYF. The CDR3 bases are TGTGCCAGCAGCTTACTGGGCAGGGGGCCTGAAATCCCCATCCAAGAGACCCAGTACTTC.

The chain has TRBV18 and TRBJ1-6, with TRBD1 identical over 9 bases. The CDR3 has 15 residues. Germline CDR1 is KGHSH and CDR2 is LQKENI. The trim removed 3 bases at V and 10 bases at J, leaving 7 bases unmatched. The CDR3 nucleotides are TGTGCCAGCTCACCCGTGGACAGGGGAAGGTCACCCCTCCACTTT. Its protein product is CASSPVDRGRSPLHF.

The rearrangement uses TRBV7-3 and TRBJ2-1, with 9 nucleotides matching TRBD1. Germline loops: CDR1 SGHTA, CDR2 FQGTGA. J was trimmed by 10 bases and V by 6 bases; bases with no gene match: 10. The length of the CDR3 is 14 residues. CDR3 coding DNA: TGTGCCAGCAGGGGAGCGGGACAGGGTGGGGAGCAGTTCTTC. Translation: CASRGAGQGGEQFF.

This rearrangement joins TRBV27 to TRBJ2-2; D possibly matches TRBD1 or TRBD2 (5 bases each). The CDR3 is 19 amino acids. Germline assignment: CDR1 MNHEY and CDR2 SMNVEV (reference sequence). Trimming left V 0 bases short and J 3 bases short, with 20 bases between. The CDR3 is CASSLSGTDDLGDTGELFF. DNA for the CDR3: TGTGCCAGCAGTTTATCGGGGACGGACGACCTAGGGGACACCGGGGAGCTGTTTTTT.

The V call is TRBV6-8, the J call TRBJ1-5; the D gene is possibly TRBD1 (5 bases). Germline V lookup: CDR1 MNHGY, CDR2 SAAAGT. V gave up 1 base and J gave up 5 bases, with 15 bases separating them. The CDR3 loop spans 16 amino acids. This CDR3 is CASSYCCGAADQPQHF. CDR3 nucleotides: TGTGCCAGCAGTTACTGCTGCGGGGCGGCCGATCAGCCCCAGCATTTT.

V gene TRBV7-6 combines with J gene TRBJ2-1, with 7 bases fitting TRBD2. The CDR3 contains 15 residues. The V gene end was trimmed by 2 bases and the J gene end by 9 bases; junction bases not matched to a gene: 10. Germline V gives CDR1 SGHVS, CDR2 FNYEAQ. In DNA, the CDR3 is TGTGCCAGCAGCTTAAGAGGTAGCGGGTACGGTGAGCAGTTCTTC. It codes for CASSLRGSGYGEQFF.

This chain uses TRBV20-1 with TRBJ2-1, with D maybe TRBD1 (6 bases). Germline V gene lookup returns CDR1 DFQATT and CDR2 SNEGSKA (reference sequence). The CDR3 runs to 13 residues. Trimming took 7 bases from V and 9 from J, leaving 19 bases between them. CDR3 amino acids: CSDTKQGLGEQFF. CDR3 sequence (DNA): TGCAGTGACACAAAGCAGGGGTTGGGTGAGCAGTTCTTC.

V and J are TRBV20-1 and TRBJ2-7, with D maybe TRBD2 (6 bases). The germline gives CDR1 DFQATT, CDR2 SNEGSKA (reference sequence). The CDR3 covers 12 residues. The CDR3, as DNA: TGCAGCGGGACTGATTTCACATACGAGCAGTACTTC. Translated, it gives CSGTDFTYEQYF.

This clonotype showed up just a few times. CDR3 amino acids: CASSNAVSGANVLTF. The CDR3 DNA is TGTGCCAGCAGTAATGCGGTCTCTGGGGCCAACGTCCTGACTTTC. The genes are TRBV6-5 and TRBJ2-6; D is undetermined. V gave up 5 bases and J gave up 0 bases, with 8 bases separating them. Germline lookup yields CDR1 MNHEY and CDR2 SVGAGI. This CDR3 is built from 15 residues.

The CDR3 spells CASSQGDRGTNEQFF. In DNA form, the CDR3 reads TGTGCCAGCAGCCAAGGGGACAGGGGAACGAATGAGCAGTTCTTC. The chain joins TRBV4-2 to TRBJ2-1; 10 bases fit TRBD1. The CDR3 consists of 15 residues. Germline assignment: CDR1 LGHNA and CDR2 YNFKEQ. Unmatched junction bases numbered 4, after V lost 1 base and J lost 7 bases.

The rearrangement uses TRBV18 and TRBJ2-3; 8 bases agree with TRBD2. This CDR3 contains 15 residues. Germline V gene lookup returns CDR1 KGHSH and CDR2 LQKENI. V was clipped by 9 bases and J by 9 bases; unmatched bases: 17. CDR3 bases: TGTGCCAGTCTAACAACTAGCGGCAGCGGGTGGACGCAGTATTTT. Residues: CASLTTSGSGWTQYF.

This chain connects TRBV20-1 to TRBJ2-3; TRBD2 aligns across 8 bases. This CDR3 is 13 amino acids long. Unmatched junction bases numbered 7, after V lost 6 bases and J lost 5 bases. Germline CDR1 and CDR2: DFQATT and SNEGSKA (reference sequence). This CDR3 is CSAGGGALDTQYF. The CDR3 DNA reads TGCAGTGCCGGGGGGGGCGCACTAGATACGCAGTATTTT.

The rearrangement joins TRBV7-3 to TRBJ2-1; D is unclear. The CDR3 has 14 residues. V lost 5 bases, J lost 9 bases, and 17 bases lay in between. CDR1 is SGHTA and CDR2 is FQGTGA in the germline V gene. The CDR3 region has the DNA TGTGCCAGCAGCCATATCGGACCCACCGGTGAGCAGTTCTTC. Amino acids: CASSHIGPTGEQFF.

The genes are TRBV29-1 and TRBJ2-2; the match to TRBD1 covers 10 bases. Germline V lookup: CDR1 SQVTM, CDR2 ANQGSEA. The CDR3 spans 17 residues. V was pared by 5 bases and J by 6 bases, with 15 bases of the junction left unmatched. Here the CDR3 DNA reads TGCAGCGTTAACGGGGAATCCGGGACAGGGGCGGCCGGGGAGCTGTTTTTT. Translated: CSVNGESGTGAAGELFF.

V is TRBV4-1 and J is TRBJ1-1; unclear D gene. Trimming stripped 4 bases from V and 5 bases from J, with 11 bases between. The CDR3 covers 13 residues. Germline CDR1 is MGHRA and CDR2 is YSYEKL. For the CDR3, the DNA is TGCGCCAGCAGCCTCTTCCAGTGGACTGAAGCTTTCTTT. Its translation is CASSLFQWTEAFF.

The chain has TRBV19 and TRBJ2-1, with D possibly matching TRBD1 (5 bases). Between the trimmed V and J ends, which lost 7 bases and 10 bases, there was a span of 17 bases. The CDR3 covers 13 residues. CDR1 is LNHDA and CDR2 is SQIVND in the germline V gene (reference sequence). The CDR3 nucleotides read TGTGCCAGTACCCATGGGGCAGGACAAGAGCAGTTCTTC. Protein: CASTHGAGQEQFF.

This clonotype was detected a few times. CDR3 in DNA: TGTGCCAGCAGCTTTCGGAGGGTACAAGGCACTGAAGCTTTCTTT. Translating it yields CASSFRRVQGTEAFF. This chain uses TRBV7-9 with TRBJ1-1; D gene unclear. The CDR3 length is 15 residues. Trimming removed 3 bases from V and 4 bases from J, with 15 bases in between. Germline CDR1 SEHNR, CDR2 FQNEAQ (reference sequence). The whole variable domain, filled in from reference TRBV7-9 and TRBJ1-1, reads DTGVSQNPRHKITKRGQNVTFRCDPISEHNRLYWYRQTLGQGPEFLTYFQNEAQLEKSRLLSDRFSAERPKGSFSTLEIQRTEQGDSAMYLCASSFRRVQGTEAFFGQGTRLTVV.

This chain links TRBV12-3 or TRBV12-4 with TRBJ2-5; 11 bases are shared with TRBD2. This CDR3 has 17 amino acids. Trimming removed 3 bases from V and 4 bases from J; junction bases left unmatched: 10. DNA of the CDR3: TGTGCCAGCAGTTTTGTAGCGGGGGGGTTCGACGGAGAGACCCAGTACTTC. Translated: CASSFVAGGFDGETQYF.

This clonotype was detected only a few times. The rearrangement joins TRBV3-1 to TRBJ2-3; 7 nucleotides match TRBD1. Losses at the gene ends were 2 bases for V and 4 bases for J; bases not matched to a gene: 3. The CDR3 spans 14 residues. CDR1 and CDR2 (germline): LGHDT, YNNKEL (reference sequence). The CDR3 DNA reads TGTGCCAGCAGCCAAAGGACAGGAGCAGATACGCAGTATTTT. Translating it yields CASSQRTGADTQYF.

There are a few counts of this clonotype. This may be a read error: a much more frequent sequence differs by one nucleotide. The chain employs TRBV20-1 and TRBJ2-7; D is tentatively TRBD1 or TRBD2 (5 bases each). The CDR3 is 13 amino acids. Trimming cost V 4 bases and J 2 bases, with 12 bases left between them. Germline V gives CDR1 DFQATT, CDR2 SNEGSKA (reference sequence). CDR3 in amino acids: CSATKRDPYEQYV. For the CDR3, the DNA is TGCAGTGCTACAAAGAGGGACCCCTACGAGCAGTACGTC.

This chain uses TRBV5-1 with TRBJ2-2; 7 bases fit TRBD2. Trimming cost V 4 bases and J 7 bases; bases outside gene matches: 7. The CDR3 runs to 14 residues. Germline V CDR1 and CDR2: SGHRS, YFSETQ. The CDR3 is CASSPGLDFGELFF. The CDR3, as DNA: TGCGCCAGCAGCCCAGGACTAGACTTCGGGGAGCTGTTTTTT.

There are many counts of this clonotype. The genes are TRBV5-1 and TRBJ1-2; 10 bases are shared with TRBD1. This CDR3 has 15 residues. V trimming: 4 bases; J trimming: 2 bases; junction bases outside the gene matches: 5. CDR1 is SGHRS, CDR2 YFSETQ, per germline. The chain's CDR3 is CASSRDRGQNYGYTF. CDR3 DNA: TGCGCCAGCAGCAGAGACAGGGGGCAGAACTATGGCTACACCTTC. Together with reference TRBV5-1 and TRBJ1-2, the CDR3 gives the full variable domain: KAGVTQTPRYLIKTRGQQVTLSCSPISGHRSVSWYQQTPGQGLQFLFEYFSETQRNKGNFPGRFSGRQFSNSRSEMNVSTLELGDSALYLCASSRDRGQNYGYTFGSGTRLTVV.

In this sample, this clonotype turned up a few times. The chain links TRBV20-1 to TRBJ2-4; tentatively, D is TRBD1 or TRBD2 (6 bases each). The CDR3 has 16 amino acids. V was clipped by 5 bases and J by 1 base, with 18 bases between them. CDR1 and CDR2 from the germline V gene are DFQATT and SNEGSKA (reference sequence). The CDR3 nucleotides read TGCAGTGCTCCGGGCACAGGGACTTTGGCCAAAAACATTCAGTACTTC. Encoded protein: CSAPGTGTLAKNIQYF.